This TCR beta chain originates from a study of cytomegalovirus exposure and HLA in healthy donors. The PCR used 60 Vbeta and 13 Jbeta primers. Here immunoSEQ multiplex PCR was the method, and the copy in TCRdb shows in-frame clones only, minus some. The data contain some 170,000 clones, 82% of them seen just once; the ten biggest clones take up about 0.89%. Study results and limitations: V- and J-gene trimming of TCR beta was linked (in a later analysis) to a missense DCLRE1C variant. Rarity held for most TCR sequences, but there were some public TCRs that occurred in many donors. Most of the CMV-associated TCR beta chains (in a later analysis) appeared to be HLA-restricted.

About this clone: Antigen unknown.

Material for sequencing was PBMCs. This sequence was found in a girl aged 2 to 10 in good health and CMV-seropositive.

CDR3 amino acids: CSGRRGYEQYF. The DNA of the CDR3 is TGCAGTGGACGTAGGGGCTACGAGCAGTACTTC. This chain uses TRBV20-1 with TRBJ2-7, with D possibly being TRBD1 (5 bases). Trimming left V 7 bases short and J 3 bases short, with 10 bases between. This CDR3 is built from 11 residues. The germline CDR1 and CDR2 sequences are DFQATT and SNEGSKA (reference sequence).